These 15 T cell receptor beta chains were all obtained from the same sample, sequenced in a study of CD8+ T cells in alopecia areata. In each case, RNA was isolated and then reverse transcribed into cDNA as the sequencing template. The assay was immunoSEQ multiplex PCR, and TCRdb's table has in-frame clones only and misses some. The data contain under 300,000 clones, 60% of them singletons. Treatment reported: oral pan-JAK inhibitor, 5-10 mg twice daily. Sequenced material: CD4+ T cells sorted from blood, taken around week 52, from a patient treated with tofacitinib. The source of these receptors is a human donor with alopecia areata.

This sequence joins TRBV5-1 and TRBJ2-7; TRBD1 matches at 11 bases. With V trimmed by 2 bases and J by 0 bases, 1 base remained unmatched. Germline loops: CDR1 SGHRS, CDR2 YFSETQ. This CDR3 comprises 15 residues. CDR3 region: CASSFGTGGSYEQYF. Here the CDR3 DNA reads TGCGCCAGCAGCTTTGGGACAGGGGGCTCCTACGAGCAGTACTTC. The entire variable domain, with the rest obtained from reference TRBV5-1 and TRBJ2-7, is as follows: KAGVTQTPRYLIKTRGQQVTLSCSPISGHRSVSWYQQTPGQGLQFLFEYFSETQRNKGNFPGRFSGRQFSNSRSEMNVSTLELGDSALYLCASSFGTGGSYEQYFGPGTRLTVT.

This chain connects TRBV11-2 to TRBJ1-1; D gene uncertain. This CDR3 is 12 amino acids long. V lost 7 bases and J lost 4, with 10 bases in between. Germline CDR1 and CDR2: SGHAT and FQNNGV. CDR3 residues: CASTPIVTEAFF. The CDR3 DNA follows: TGTGCCAGCACCCCCATCGTCACTGAAGCTTTCTTT. Drawing the rest from reference TRBV11-2 and TRBJ1-1, the complete variable domain is EAGVAQSPRYKIIEKRQSVAFWCNPISGHATLYWYQQILGQGPKLLIQFQNNGVVDDSQLPKDRFSAERLKGVDSTLKIQPAKLEDSAVYLCASTPIVTEAFFGQGTRLTVV.

This chain connects TRBV30 to TRBJ1-2, with D unclear. Germline V gene sequence: CDR1 GTSNPN, CDR2 SVGIG (reference sequence). V dropped 2 bases and J dropped 8 bases, with 12 bases sitting between them. There are 12 residues in the CDR3. CDR3 in DNA: TGTGCCTGGAGTAACCCGGGCCTCGGCTACACCTTC. Amino acid sequence: CAWSNPGLGYTF.

Concerning this clone itself: Other DNA sequences of this sample code for an identical CDR3. This chain connects TRBV29-1 to TRBJ2-5; no clear D. Germline loops: CDR1 SQVTM, CDR2 ANQGSEA. The CDR3 contains 10 residues. The V gene lost 7 bases and the J gene lost 1 base, with 4 bases spanning the gap. CDR3 in DNA: TGCAGCGGTGGCCAAGAGACCCAGTACTTC. The encoded protein is CSGGQETQYF. Based on the CDR3 plus reference TRBV29-1 and TRBJ2-5, the full variable domain is SAVISQKPSRDICQRGTSLTIQCQVDSQVTMMFWYRQQPGQSLTLIATANQGSEATYESGFVIDKFPISRPNLTFSTLTVSNMSPEDSSIYLCSGGQETQYFGPGTRLLVL.

The chain has TRBV30 and TRBJ1-3, with no clear D. This CDR3 has 16 amino acids. Trimming took off 2 bases at V and 0 bases at J, with 14 bases between the two ends. CDR1 and CDR2 (germline): GTSNPN, SVGIG (reference sequence). The CDR3, as DNA: TGTGCCTGGAGTCAGAGAGGGCTAAGCTCTGGAAACACCATATATTTT. Protein: CAWSQRGLSSGNTIYF. The full variable domain, with the rest looked up from reference TRBV30 and TRBJ1-3, is SQTIHQWPATLVQPVGSPLSLECTVEGTSNPNLYWYRQAAGRGLQLLFYSVGIGQISSEVPQNLSASRPQDRQFILSSKKLLLSDSGFYLCAWSQRGLSSGNTIYFGEGSWLTVV.

The sample holds a few counts of this clone. V is TRBV7-3 and J is TRBJ2-3, with 10 bases lining up with TRBD2. This CDR3 is 15 amino acids long. Trimming cost V 10 bases and J 5 bases; bases outside gene matches: 12. CDR1 SGHTA and CDR2 FQGTGA come from the germline V gene. Here the CDR3 DNA reads TGTGCCACCGCCCTAAGCGGGGGGGCGGGAGATACGCAGTATTTT. This sequence encodes CATALSGGAGDTQYF.

V usage is TRBV6-1 and J usage is TRBJ1-5, with unresolved D. CDR1 is MNHNS, CDR2 SASEGT, per germline. The length of the CDR3 is 13 residues. Deletions cut 6 bases from V and 2 bases from J, with 8 bases between. CDR3 DNA sequence: TGTGCCAGCAGACAGATACGCAATCAGCCCCAGCATTTT. It specifies CASRQIRNQPQHF.

CDR3 amino acids: CASARGTYEQYF. In nucleotides, the CDR3 is TGTGCCAGCGCGCGGGGGACCTACGAGCAGTACTTC. The chain employs TRBV27 and TRBJ2-7, with TRBD2 identical over 7 bases. The CDR3 consists of 12 residues. The V segment lost 8 bases and the J segment 2 bases; nucleotides outside the gene matches: 3. The germline V gene has CDR1 MNHEY and CDR2 SMNVEV (reference sequence).

The chain recombines TRBV30 with TRBJ2-7; tentative D call: TRBD1 (7 bases). The CDR3 is 13 residues long. Trimming shortened V by 6 bases and J by 2 bases, and 14 bases separated the two germline ends. The germline V gene encodes CDR1 GTSNPN and CDR2 SVGIG (reference sequence). CDR3 loop: CACLPGGPYEQYF. CDR3 DNA: TGTGCCTGCCTCCCAGGGGGGCCCTACGAGCAGTACTTC. The whole variable domain, remainder taken from reference TRBV30 and TRBJ2-7, is SQTIHQWPATLVQPVGSPLSLECTVEGTSNPNLYWYRQAAGRGLQLLFYSVGIGQISSEVPQNLSASRPQDRQFILSSKKLLLSDSGFYLCACLPGGPYEQYFGPGTRLTVT.

This clone has just a few counts. This chain links TRBV7-6 with TRBJ2-6; no reliable D call. The germline V gene has CDR1 SGHVS and CDR2 FNYEAQ. V lost 0 bases to trimming and J lost 0 bases, with 9 bases between them. There are 17 residues in the CDR3. In DNA form, the CDR3 reads TGTGCCAGCAGCTTAGCTCCGGCACACTCTGGGGCCAACGTCCTGACTTTC. Encoded protein: CASSLAPAHSGANVLTF. Drawing the rest from reference TRBV7-6 and TRBJ2-6, the complete variable domain is GAGVSQSPRYKVTKRGQDVALRCDPISGHVSLYWYRQALGQGPEFLTYFNYEAQQDKSGLPNDRFSAERPEGSISTLTIQRTEQRDSAMYRCASSLAPAHSGANVLTFGAGSRLTVL.

The CDR3 nucleotides read TGTGCCAGCAGTTACGTGGGGAATTCACCCCTCCACTTT. This gives the protein CASSYVGNSPLHF. The J gene is TRBJ1-6, the V gene TRBV6-5; D unresolved. Germline CDR1 reads MNHEY; CDR2 reads SVGAGI. CDR3 size: 13 residues. V shed 2 bases and J shed 7 bases, with 6 bases lying between them.

This clone was seen only a few times. Other DNA sequences in this sample translate to the same CDR3. The chain joins TRBV30 to TRBJ2-7; D might be TRBD1 (5 bases). The ends were cut back, 0 bases at V and 4 bases at J, with 7 bases in the middle. The CDR3 runs to 12 residues. CDR1 is GTSNPN, CDR2 SVGIG, per germline (reference sequence). CDR3 amino acids: CAWSVPGYEQYF. The DNA for the CDR3 is TGTGCCTGGAGTGTTCCAGGGTACGAGCAGTACTTC. The entire variable domain, with the rest obtained from reference TRBV30 and TRBJ2-7, is as follows: SQTIHQWPATLVQPVGSPLSLECTVEGTSNPNLYWYRQAAGRGLQLLFYSVGIGQISSEVPQNLSASRPQDRQFILSSKKLLLSDSGFYLCAWSVPGYEQYFGPGTRLTVT.

The CDR3 sequence is CASNIAGPTGELFF. The DNA for the CDR3 is TGTGCCAGCAACATAGCGGGGCCGACCGGGGAGCTGTTTTTT. The chain combines TRBV5-6 with TRBJ2-2; 8 bases line up with TRBD2. The V and J ends lost 6 bases and 5 bases, in that order; junction bases with no gene match: 6. The CDR3 is 14 residues long. Germline V gene sequence: CDR1 SGHDT, CDR2 YYEEEE.

This clone turned up a few times. This same CDR3 is encoded by further DNA sequences in the sample. The V gene is TRBV4-3, the J gene TRBJ1-5, with D unclear. Trimming took 0 bases from V and 4 from J, leaving 10 bases between them. The length of the CDR3 is 15 residues. Looked up from germline, CDR1 is LGHNA and CDR2 is YSLEER. The DNA for the CDR3 is TGCGCCAGCAGCCAAGATTGGACGGGGAATCAGCCCCAGCATTTT. It specifies CASSQDWTGNQPQHF.

This clone was observed a few times. The genes are TRBV10-3 and TRBJ1-4; D is uncertain. The CDR3 runs to 13 residues. Germline V CDR1 and CDR2: ENHRY, SYGVKD. Between the trimmed V and J ends, which lost 6 bases and 6 bases, there was a span of 11 bases. CDR3 in amino acids: CAISRGSDEKLFF. In DNA, the CDR3 is TGTGCCATCAGCCGAGGGTCGGATGAAAAACTGTTTTTT.